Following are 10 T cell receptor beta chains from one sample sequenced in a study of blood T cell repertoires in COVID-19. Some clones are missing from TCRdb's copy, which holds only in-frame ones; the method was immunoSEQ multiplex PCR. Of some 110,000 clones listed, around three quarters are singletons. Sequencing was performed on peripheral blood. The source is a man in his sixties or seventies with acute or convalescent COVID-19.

CDR3 amino acids: CASSLGQQADTQYF. The CDR3 DNA reads as TGTGCCAGCAGCTTAGGCCAGCAGGCAGATACGCAGTATTTT. The chain couples TRBV11-3 to TRBJ2-3; no clear D. CDR3 length: 14 amino acids. CDR1 is SGHNT, CDR2 YENEEA, per germline. Trimming pared 1 base from V and 4 bases from J, leaving 9 bases between.

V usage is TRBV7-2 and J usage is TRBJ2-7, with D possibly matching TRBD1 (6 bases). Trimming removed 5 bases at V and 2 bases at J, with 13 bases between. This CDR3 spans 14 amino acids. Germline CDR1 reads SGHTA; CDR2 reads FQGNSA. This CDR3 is CASSTNRAPYEQYF. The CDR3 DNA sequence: TGTGCCAGCAGCACCAACAGGGCCCCCTACGAGCAGTACTTC.

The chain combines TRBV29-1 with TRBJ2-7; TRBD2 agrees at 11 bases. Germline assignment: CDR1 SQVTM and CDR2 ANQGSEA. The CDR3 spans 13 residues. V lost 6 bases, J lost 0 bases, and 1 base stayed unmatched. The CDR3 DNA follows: TGCAGCGTAGGGACTAGCGGCTCCTACGAGCAGTACTTC. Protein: CSVGTSGSYEQYF.

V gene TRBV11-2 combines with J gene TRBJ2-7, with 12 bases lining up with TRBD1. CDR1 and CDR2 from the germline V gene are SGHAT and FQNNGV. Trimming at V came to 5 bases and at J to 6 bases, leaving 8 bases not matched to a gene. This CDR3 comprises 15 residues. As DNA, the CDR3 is TGTGCCAGCAGCCGACCCGGGACAGGGGGCTCCGAGCAGTACTTC. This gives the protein CASSRPGTGGSEQYF.

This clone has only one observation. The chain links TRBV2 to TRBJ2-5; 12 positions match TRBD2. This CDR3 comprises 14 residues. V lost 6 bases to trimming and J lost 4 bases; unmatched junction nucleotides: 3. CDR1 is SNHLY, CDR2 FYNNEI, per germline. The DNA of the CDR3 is TGTGCCAGCAGCCTAGCGGGAGGGGGAGAGACCCAGTACTTC. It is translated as CASSLAGGGETQYF.

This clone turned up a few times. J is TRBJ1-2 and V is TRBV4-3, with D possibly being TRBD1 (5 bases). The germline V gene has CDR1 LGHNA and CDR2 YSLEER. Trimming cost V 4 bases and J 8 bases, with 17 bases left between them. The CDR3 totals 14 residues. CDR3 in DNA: TGCGCCAGCAGCCCCAGGGTCGAAGGTAGCGGCTACACCTTC. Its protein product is CASSPRVEGSGYTF.

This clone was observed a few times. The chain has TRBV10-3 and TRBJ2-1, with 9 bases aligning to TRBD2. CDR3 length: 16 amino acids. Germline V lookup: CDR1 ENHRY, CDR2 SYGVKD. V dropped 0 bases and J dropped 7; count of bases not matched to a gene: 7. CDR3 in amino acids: CAISESAGLAMNEQFF. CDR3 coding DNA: TGTGCCATCAGTGAGTCGGCGGGACTAGCCATGAATGAGCAGTTCTTC.

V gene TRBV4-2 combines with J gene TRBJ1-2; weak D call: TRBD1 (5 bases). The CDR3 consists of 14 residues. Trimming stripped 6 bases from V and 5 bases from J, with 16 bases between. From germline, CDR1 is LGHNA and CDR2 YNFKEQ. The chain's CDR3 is CASSPGRVEYGYTF. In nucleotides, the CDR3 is TGTGCCAGCAGTCCCGGCAGGGTTGAGTATGGCTACACCTTC.

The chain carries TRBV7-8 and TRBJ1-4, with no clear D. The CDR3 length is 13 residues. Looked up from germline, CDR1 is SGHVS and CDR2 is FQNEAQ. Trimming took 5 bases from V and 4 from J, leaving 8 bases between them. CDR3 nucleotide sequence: TGTGCCAGCAGCCCAGTTGGTAATGAAAAACTGTTTTTT. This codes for CASSPVGNEKLFF.

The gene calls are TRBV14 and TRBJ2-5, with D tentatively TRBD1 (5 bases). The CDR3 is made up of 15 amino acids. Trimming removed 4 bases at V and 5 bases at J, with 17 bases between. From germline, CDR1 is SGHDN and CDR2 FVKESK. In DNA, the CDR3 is TGTGCCAGCAGCCTAGAGACAGCCTCGCGGGAGACCCAGTACTTC. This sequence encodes CASSLETASRETQYF.